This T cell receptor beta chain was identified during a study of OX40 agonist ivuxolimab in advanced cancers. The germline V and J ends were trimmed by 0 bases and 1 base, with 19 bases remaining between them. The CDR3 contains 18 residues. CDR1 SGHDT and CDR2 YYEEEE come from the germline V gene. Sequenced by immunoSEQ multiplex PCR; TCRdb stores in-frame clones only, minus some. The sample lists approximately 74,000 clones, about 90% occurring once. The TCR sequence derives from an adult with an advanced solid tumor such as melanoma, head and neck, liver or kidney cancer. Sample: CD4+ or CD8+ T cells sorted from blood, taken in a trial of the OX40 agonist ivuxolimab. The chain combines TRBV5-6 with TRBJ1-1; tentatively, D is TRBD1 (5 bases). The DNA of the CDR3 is TGTGCCAGCAGCTTGGCCTATCTCAGGGTCTCTTCGAACACTGAAGCTTTCTTT. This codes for CASSLAYLRVSSNTEAFF.